A selection of T cell receptor beta chains follows, all from one sample in a study of T cell responses to AZD1222 COVID-19 vaccine. Clones were read by immunoSEQ multiplex PCR, and TCRdb kept only the in-frame ones, dropping some. The sample yields 90,000 or so clones, 86% seen once. Sequences were derived from peripheral blood, sampled on day 0 of AZD1222 vaccination. The receptor set was obtained from an adult in good health. CDR3s include the opening cysteine and the closing phenylalanine or tryptophan. Fields, in order: V gene, clone size, J gene, CDR3 protein. Not every row has a clone size; where given, it reads once, few, many or a size class.

>TRBV18|once|TRBJ2-2
CASHHEDIANTGELFF
>TRBV7-9|NA|TRBJ1-1
CASGDSEGGEAFF
>TRBV2|NA|TRBJ1-3
CASSRTGGGNTIYF
>TRBV19|NA|TRBJ2-2
CASITGPNTGELFF
>TRBV6-5|NA|TRBJ1-5
CAIVPGGAGQPQHF
>TRBV28|NA|TRBJ1-5
CASNRGDQPQHF
>TRBV3-1/TRBV3-2|NA|TRBJ1-3
CASSQAGTGGNTIYF
>TRBV18|NA|TRBJ2-7
CASSRQGALDHYEQYF
>TRBV7-3|NA|TRBJ2-2
CASSSPGGRELFF
>TRBV6-5|NA|TRBJ1-4
CASQGGAGEKLFF
>TRBV23-1|NA|TRBJ1-5
CASSQQGGFGNQPQHF
>TRBV7-9|NA|TRBJ2-1
CASSLVGGSGHNEQFF
>TRBV5-1|NA|TRBJ1-1
CASSPTGGRANTEAFF
>TRBV6-5|NA|TRBJ2-3
CASNAGGPDTQYF
>TRBV4-2|NA|TRBJ2-2
CASSQLAGNTGELFF
>TRBV4-2|NA|TRBJ1-2
CASSQDGGGGNYGYTF
>TRBV28|NA|TRBJ1-1
CASRGGPTEAFF
>TRBV19|once|TRBJ2-1
CASATGGAEQFF
>TRBV5-1|once|TRBJ2-3
CASSLWFGDSTDTQYF
>TRBV19|NA|TRBJ2-7
CASSMDGGETTEDYEQYF
>TRBV4-1|NA|TRBJ2-7
CASSQGDGEFPYEQYF
>TRBV9|NA|TRBJ1-3
CASSSQGYRQNTIYF
>TRBV7-8|NA|TRBJ2-7
CASTELAGAPANEQYF
>TRBV9|NA|TRBJ1-4
CASNRDSVNEKLFF
>TRBV28|NA|TRBJ2-3
CASSYLGDTQYF
>TRBV14|NA|TRBJ2-4
CATPPRVALSAKNIQYF
>TRBV6-1|NA|TRBJ2-7
CASSENDYEQYF
>TRBV10-2|NA|TRBJ2-7
CATSHPTTYEQYF
>TRBV5-6|NA|TRBJ1-5
CASSLGDRRNQPQHF
>TRBV3-1/TRBV3-2|NA|TRBJ2-2
CASSPGMGRVTGELFF
>TRBV4-3|NA|TRBJ2-7
CASSQELGFYEQYF
>TRBV9|NA|TRBJ1-1
CASSVGTARTEAFF
>TRBV28|NA|TRBJ1-6
CASSATGVSPLHF
>TRBV27|NA|TRBJ1-5
CASSGGTGHQPQHF
>TRBV3-1/TRBV3-2|NA|TRBJ1-6
CASSPQGAGSPLHF
>TRBV19|NA|TRBJ2-2
CASSIVVAANTGELFF
>TRBV6-6|NA|TRBJ2-7
CASNPGLAYEQYF
>TRBV19|NA|TRBJ1-5
CASSPRTGRAQPQHF
>TRBV28|NA|TRBJ2-5
CASSLRGARKTQYF
>TRBV7-8|NA|TRBJ1-5
CASSRRDIGRGQPQHF
>TRBV30|NA|TRBJ1-1
CAWSSRRNTEAFF
>TRBV5-1|NA|TRBJ2-4
CASSLPDRNIQYF
>TRBV5-8|NA|TRBJ1-1
CASSSGPSRTEAFF
>TRBV4-3|few|TRBJ2-4
CASSQIRGELDIQYF
>TRBV5-6|NA|TRBJ2-7
CASSFEGNEQYF
>TRBV7-8|NA|TRBJ2-1
CASSLMASGRGNEQFF
>TRBV7-3|NA|TRBJ2-2
CASSLSLRSGELFF
>TRBV15|NA|TRBJ2-5
CATSPGDRQETQYF
>TRBV28|NA|TRBJ2-7
CASSFLVAGGPYEQYF
>TRBV7-3|NA|TRBJ2-6
CASSLMGAVSGANVLTF
>TRBV6-5|NA|TRBJ2-1
CASRFSIQGREQFF
>TRBV7-9|NA|TRBJ1-1
CASSLGTAGGMGETEAFF
>TRBV3-1/TRBV3-2|NA|TRBJ1-6
CASSPTIRPNSPLHF
>TRBV5-1|NA|TRBJ1-5
CAGRQGQRYSNQPQHF
>TRBV20-1|NA|TRBJ2-3
CSASTTGNTDTQYF
>TRBV7-2|NA|TRBJ2-1
CASSRPRAYNEQFF
>TRBV19|few|TRBJ1-5
CASTFRQGADSNQPQHF
>TRBV7-7|NA|TRBJ1-5
CASSLGVGQPQHF
>TRBV18|NA|TRBJ2-2
CASSPNRGPTGELFF
>TRBV9|NA|TRBJ2-7
CASSVGSGRAYEQYF